What follows describes a single TCR beta chain. The source of the sample is a study of blood T cell repertoires in COVID-19. Study-wide context: The United States, Italy and Spain supplied acute and convalescent COVID-19 samples.

The CDR3 is 17 residues long. Germline lookup yields CDR1 SQVTM and CDR2 ANQGSEA. The V segment lost 7 bases and the J segment 0 bases; nucleotides outside the gene matches: 6. TCRdb keeps only in-frame clones here, not all; method: immunoSEQ multiplex PCR. The table shows fewer than 250,000 clones, with 80% occurring only once. The sequenced sample consisted of peripheral blood. This clonotype originated in a man in his fifties or sixties with acute or convalescent COVID-19. This chain links TRBV29-1 with TRBJ2-1; 16 bases align to TRBD2. CDR3 in amino acids: CSAQGLAGGSSYNEQFF. CDR3 bases: TGCAGCGCCCAGGGACTAGCGGGGGGGAGCTCCTACAATGAGCAGTTCTTC.